A selection of T cell receptor beta chains follows, all from one sample in a study of cytomegalovirus exposure and HLA in healthy donors. Clones were read by immunoSEQ multiplex PCR, and TCRdb kept only the in-frame ones, dropping some. The sample's table shows 200,000 or so clones. The sample consisted of PBMCs. The receptors were sampled from a boy aged 10-17 years in good health and CMV-seronegative. The CDR3 runs from the conserved cysteine through the conserved F or W. A D gene is named only where the DNA matches it firmly.

>NA|TRBJ2-3|TRBV19
TGTGCCAGTAGTATAGATCAGGCTAGCACAGATACGCAGTATTTT
CASSIDQASTDTQYF
>NA|TRBJ1-2|TRBV6-1
TGTGCCAGCAGTGAAGTATTTCGGACAAGCTATGGCTACACCTTC
CASSEVFRTSYGYTF
>NA|TRBJ1-5|TRBV7-3
TGTGCCAGCAGCTTAGAAGGGGGAAGGTATGGGCCCCAGCATTTT
CASSLEGGRYGPQHF
>NA|TRBJ1-1|TRBV2
TGTGCCAGCGAAGGACAGATCCAGAACACTGAAGCTTTCTTT
CASEGQIQNTEAFF
>NA|TRBJ1-1|TRBV30
TGTGCCTGGAGTGTACGCCCCACCCAGCGTGTGAATTTGAACACTGAAGCTTTCTTT
CAWSVRPTQRVNLNTEAFF
>NA|TRBJ1-4|TRBV13
TGTGCCAGCAGCCCTTTCGGGAGGGCAACTAATGAAAAACTGTTTTTT
CASSPFGRATNEKLFF
>NA|TRBJ1-3|TRBV27
TGTGCCAGCAGTCAGGGAAGCTCTGGAAACACCATATATTTT
CASSQGSSGNTIYF
>NA|TRBJ1-6|TRBV27
TGTGCCAGCAGTACCTTGGGGGTGGCGGGGAATTCACCCCTCCACTTT
CASSTLGVAGNSPLHF
>NA|TRBJ1-1|TRBV25-1
TGTGCCAGCAGTGAATCTCAGGTGCGGGGGACTGAAGCTTTCTTT
CASSESQVRGTEAFF
>NA|TRBJ2-1|TRBV29-1
TGCAGCGTTGAACCGGGGGACCTCGGGCAGTTCTTC
CSVEPGDLGQFF
>NA|TRBJ2-5|TRBV19
TGTGCCAGTAAAGAGGGTTTGAGAGAGACCCAGTACTTC
CASKEGLRETQYF
>TRBD1|TRBJ1-4|TRBV5-1
TGCGCCAGCAGCTTGGGGACAGGGACTGAAAAACTGTTTTTT
CASSLGTGTEKLFF
>NA|TRBJ1-2|TRBV14
TGTGCCAGCAGCCACTACAGGGATGGCTACACCTTC
CASSHYRDGYTF
>TRBD1|TRBJ2-7|TRBV6-6
TGTGCCAGCAGTTACTCGGTAACAGGGGCCTACGAGCAGTACTTC
CASSYSVTGAYEQYF
>TRBD1|TRBJ1-1|TRBV9
TGTGCCAGCAGCGCCGGGACAGGGACTAACACTGAAGCTTTCTTT
CASSAGTGTNTEAFF
>NA|TRBJ2-1|TRBV2
TGTGCCAGCAGGGGGAACCCAGGGGGGCATGAGCAGTTCTTC
CASRGNPGGHEQFF
>TRBD1|TRBJ1-3|TRBV5-4
TGTGCCAGCAGCTCCACGGACAGGGACGAGTCTGGAAACACCATATATTTT
CASSSTDRDESGNTIYF
>NA|TRBJ1-1|TRBV5-1
TGCGCCAGCAGAAACAGGGATGGAACTGAAGCTTTCTTT
CASRNRDGTEAFF
>NA|TRBJ1-6|TRBV19
TGTGCCAGTAGTCCGGGGAGGGTTGAATCACCCCTCCACTTT
CASSPGRVESPLHF
>TRBD2|TRBJ2-7|TRBV27
TGTGCCAGCAAGAGGGGCGGGGGGGTCGGGCAGTACTTC
CASKRGGGVGQYF
>TRBD1|TRBJ1-4|TRBV4-2
TGTGCCAGCAGCCAAGACGAGGGGGCGGGTAATGAAAAACTGTTTTTT
CASSQDEGAGNEKLFF
>NA|TRBJ1-2|TRBV6-5
TGTGCCAGCAGTTATGAGGGTCTGGGTGGCTACACCTTC
CASSYEGLGGYTF
>NA|TRBJ1-4|TRBV6-5
TGTGCCAGCAGTTACTCATTACAGGGCCCCGAAAAACTGTTTTTT
CASSYSLQGPEKLFF
>NA|TRBJ1-6|TRBV13
TGTGCCAGCAGCCTATGGGGAGAGGTGAGCTCCTATAATTCACCCCTCCACTTT
CASSLWGEVSSYNSPLHF
>TRBD1|TRBJ2-1|TRBV30
TGTGCCTGGAACGGTTGGGACAGGGTTGAGCAGTTCTTC
CAWNGWDRVEQFF
>TRBD2|TRBJ2-1|TRBV13
TGTGCCAGCAGCCCAGGGACTAGCGGGGACAATGAGCAGTTCTTC
CASSPGTSGDNEQFF
>NA|TRBJ1-5|TRBV27
TGTGCCAGCAGTTGGGCAGGGAAGGCGAATCAGCCCCAGCATTTT
CASSWAGKANQPQHF
>TRBD2|TRBJ2-7|TRBV28
TGTGCCACCTCCCTAGCGGGGGGCTCCGGGGTCGAGCAGTACTTC
CATSLAGGSGVEQYF
>TRBD1|TRBJ1-6|TRBV13
TGTGCCAGCAGCCCCCGAGGACAGGGAAGAAATTCACCCCTCCACTTT
CASSPRGQGRNSPLHF
>TRBD2|TRBJ2-2|TRBV5-4
TGTGCCAGCAGCCCTGTAGCGGGGAACACCGGGGAGCTGTTTTTT
CASSPVAGNTGELFF
>TRBD1|TRBJ1-1|TRBV7-3
TGTGCCAGCAGCCCGGGACAGGTCTCTGAAGCTTTCTTT
CASSPGQVSEAFF
>TRBD1|TRBJ1-1|TRBV5-8
TGTGCCAGCAGCACCGGGACAGGGGGCGGTCCTTCCCCTTTCTTT
CASSTGTGGGPSPFF
>NA|TRBJ1-5|TRBV6-5
TGTGCCAGCAGCCCCTATGGCAATCAGCCCCAGCATTTT
CASSPYGNQPQHF
>NA|TRBJ2-5|TRBV4-2
TGTGCCAGCAGCCAAGCGGATCTGGGCCGGGAGACCCAGTACTTC
CASSQADLGRETQYF
>TRBD2|TRBJ2-3|TRBV14
TGTGCCAGCAGCCCAGGACTAGCGGGTTACACAGATACGCAGTATTTT
CASSPGLAGYTDTQYF
>NA|TRBJ2-3|TRBV7-9
TGTGCCAGCAGCTTAAGCTTACCTACAGATACGCAGTATTTT
CASSLSLPTDTQYF
>NA|TRBJ2-7|TRBV11-2
TGTGCCAGCAGCTTAATCAGGGCAGGGTACTTC
CASSLIRAGYF
>NA|TRBJ1-4|TRBV25-1
TGTGCCAGCAGACAGGGATTTGAAAAACTGTTTTTT
CASRQGFEKLFF
>NA|TRBJ1-1|TRBV4-1
TGCGCCAGCAGCCATTCGGGGATAAACACTGAAGCTTTCTTT
CASSHSGINTEAFF
>TRBD1|TRBJ2-1|TRBV7-3
TGTGCCAGCAGCAGGGGGGCCATCCGGGACAGGCTTGGACATGAGCAGTTCTTC
CASSRGAIRDRLGHEQFF
>NA|TRBJ1-4|TRBV28
TGTGCCAGCAACCAGGGAAGGGTTGGCGAAAAACTGTTTTTT
CASNQGRVGEKLFF
>NA|TRBJ1-4|TRBV5-1
TGCGCCAGCAGCTCTACAGGGTTTGCCACTAATGAAAAACTGTTTTTT
CASSSTGFATNEKLFF
>TRBD2|TRBJ2-5|TRBV5-1
TGCGCCAGCAGCCCGGGGGGCCAAGAGACCCAGTACTTC
CASSPGGQETQYF
>NA|TRBJ2-5|TRBV5-1
TGCGCCAGCAGCTTGGGGGGGGATTTAACATGGGAGACCCAGTACTTC
CASSLGGDLTWETQYF
>NA|TRBJ1-1|TRBV29-1
TGCAGCGTTGAAGCGTCCTCCCCGGGTACTGAAGCTTTCTTT
CSVEASSPGTEAFF
>TRBD1|TRBJ1-5|TRBV6-1
TGTGCCAGCAGTGAATACCACAGGGGGTCAAATCAGCCCCAGCATTTT
CASSEYHRGSNQPQHF